The entry below describes one T cell receptor beta chain. This sample stems from a study of Tregs in tolerant kidney transplant recipients. TCRdb's copy holds only in-frame clones and misses some; the assay was immunoSEQ multiplex PCR. The table includes around 50,000 clones, 83% detected once. The CDR3 has 17 amino acids. Germline V lookup: CDR1 SGHAT, CDR2 FQDESV (reference sequence). V gave up 5 bases and J gave up 2 bases; unmatched junction bases: 8. Material: CD4+ T cells from blood. The clonotype was recovered from a human donor in good health. The chain recombines TRBV11-1 with TRBJ2-3; 12 bases are shared with TRBD1. For the CDR3, the DNA is TGTGCCAGCAGCCCTAGGGGACAGGGGGCGTTCACAGATACGCAGTATTTT. Encoded protein: CASSPRGQGAFTDTQYF.